These 32 T cell receptor beta chains were all obtained from the same sample, sequenced in a study of blood T cell repertoires in COVID-19. The assay was immunoSEQ multiplex PCR, and TCRdb's table has in-frame clones only and misses some. The table has 75,000 to 80,000 clones, under 95% seen once. The sequenced sample was peripheral blood. The source of these receptors is a human donor in a cohort sampled during active COVID-19.

This chain uses TRBV9 with TRBJ2-3, with D possibly matching TRBD2 (5 bases). The CDR3 totals 14 residues. V lost 1 base and J 4 bases, leaving 10 bases between the germline ends. Germline V gives CDR1 SGDLS, CDR2 YYNGEE. Written as DNA, the CDR3 is TGTGCCAGCAGCGTAATCGGGGTCGCAGATACGCAGTATTTT. Protein: CASSVIGVADTQYF.

V is TRBV4-3 and J is TRBJ2-3, with 15 nucleotides matching TRBD2. After removal of 1 base from V and 4 bases from J, the junction contained 0 bases not matched to a gene. The germline CDR1 and CDR2 sequences are LGHNA and YSLEER. CDR3 length equals 16 residues. CDR3 residues: CASSQGTSGGADTQYF. For the CDR3, the DNA is TGCGCCAGCAGCCAAGGGACTAGCGGGGGGGCAGATACGCAGTATTTT.

A word on this clone: One end of the junction varies from germline; a read error may be responsible. J is TRBJ2-3 and V is TRBV12-3 or TRBV12-4, with TRBD2 identical over 12 bases. This CDR3 is built from 13 residues. CDR3 amino acids: CASSYKGLAGNLF. CDR3 DNA sequence: TGTGCCAGCAGCTATAAAGGACTAGCGGGGAACCTTTTT.

The chain has TRBV6-5 and TRBJ1-5; TRBD1 agrees at 7 bases. V lost 6 bases to trimming and J lost 3 bases; unmatched junction nucleotides: 5. The CDR3 has 14 residues. Germline V gene sequence: CDR1 MNHEY, CDR2 SVGAGI. The CDR3, as DNA: TGTGCCAGCAGCCAGGGGGGCCTCAATCAGCCCCAGCATTTT. Protein sequence: CASSQGGLNQPQHF.

The rearrangement links TRBV18 to TRBJ1-5; 7 positions agree with TRBD1. Germline V lookup: CDR1 KGHSH, CDR2 LQKENI. This CDR3 is 15 amino acids long. J gave up 3 bases and V 2 bases, and 4 bases lay outside the gene matches. The CDR3 here is CASSPEGAANQPQHF. CDR3 DNA sequence: TGTGCCAGCTCACCAGAGGGGGCAGCCAATCAGCCCCAGCATTTT.

This clone was seen once. The chain links TRBV19 to TRBJ1-3; no definite D call. The V gene lost 7 bases and the J gene lost 2 bases, with 18 bases spanning the gap. This CDR3 is built from 16 residues. Germline CDR1 reads LNHDA; CDR2 reads SQIVND (reference sequence). DNA for the CDR3: TGTGCCAGTATTTTGACTCCTCTTCGGCCTGGAAACACCATATATTTT. Its translation is CASILTPLRPGNTIYF.

The chain joins TRBV3-1 (or the pseudogene TRBV3-2) to TRBJ2-5; D is uncertain. CDR1 LGHDT and CDR2 YNNKEL come from the germline V gene (reference sequence). Trimming removed 3 bases from V and 3 bases from J, with 2 bases in between. CDR3 size: 11 residues. CDR3 in amino acids: CASSHEETQYF. Here the CDR3 DNA reads TGTGCCAGCAGCCACGAAGAGACCCAGTACTTC.

The genes are TRBV6-5 and TRBJ1-2; the match to TRBD1 covers 8 bases. With 4 bases clipped from V and 7 bases from J, the junction kept 8 bases outside the gene matches. This CDR3 contains 14 residues. The germline V gene has CDR1 MNHEY and CDR2 SVGAGI. The CDR3 loop reads CASSLTGDIGGYTF. CDR3 sequence (DNA): TGTGCCAGCAGTTTGACAGGGGATATCGGTGGCTACACCTTC.

This rearrangement joins TRBV18 to TRBJ2-3; the D is unclear. The CDR3 consists of 13 residues. Deletions cut 2 bases from V and 2 bases from J, with 5 bases between. Germline CDR1 is KGHSH and CDR2 is LQKENI. CDR3 DNA: TGTGCCAGCTCACCAGTCATCACAGATACGCAGTATTTT. Translating gives CASSPVITDTQYF.

The gene calls are TRBV4-3 and TRBJ1-3; D is uncertain. The CDR3 runs to 13 residues. The ends were cut back, 3 bases at V and 0 bases at J, with 3 bases in the middle. Germline V gene lookup returns CDR1 LGHNA and CDR2 YSLEER. The CDR3 loop is CASSQSSGNTIYF. The CDR3 DNA is TGCGCCAGCAGCCAGAGCTCTGGAAACACCATATATTTT.

This clone was seen just once. The chain's CDR3 is CASSQGSGYTF. In DNA form, the CDR3 reads TGTGCCAGCAGCCAAGGGAGTGGCTACACCTTC. This rearrangement joins TRBV5-6 to TRBJ1-2; no definite D call. The ends were cut back, 4 bases at V and 7 bases at J, with 8 bases in the middle. Germline V gene sequence: CDR1 SGHDT, CDR2 YYEEEE. The CDR3 consists of 11 residues.

The chain links TRBV5-4 to TRBJ1-3; D remains unclear. The V end lost 3 bases, the J end lost 0 bases, and 13 bases lay between the germline ends. The CDR3 is 16 residues long. From germline, CDR1 is SGHNT and CDR2 YYREEE (reference sequence). The chain's CDR3 is CASSSQNSASGNTIYF. The CDR3 nucleotides read TGTGCCAGCAGCTCACAGAATAGTGCCTCTGGAAACACCATATATTTT.

The CDR3 spells CASSDAGGTNEKLFF. CDR3 nucleotide sequence: TGTGCCAGTAGTGATGCGGGAGGGACTAATGAAAAACTGTTTTTT. V gene TRBV19 combines with J gene TRBJ1-4; D is unresolved. CDR3 length equals 15 residues. V was pared by 5 bases and J by 2 bases, with 12 bases between. From germline, CDR1 is LNHDA and CDR2 SQIVND (reference sequence).

The chain uses TRBV19 and TRBJ1-2; the match to TRBD1 covers 8 bases. The length of the CDR3 is 14 residues. Germline V gene data show CDR1 as LNHDA and CDR2 as SQIVND (reference sequence). The ends lost 5 bases at V and 1 base at J; junction bases unmatched: 3. The CDR3 loop is CASSAGGLNYGYTF. Here the CDR3 DNA reads TGTGCCAGTAGTGCAGGGGGCCTTAACTATGGCTACACCTTC.

The chain employs TRBV5-1 and TRBJ1-2; TRBD1 aligns across 11 bases. The germline V gene encodes CDR1 SGHRS and CDR2 YFSETQ. The CDR3 runs to 17 residues. V shed 2 bases and J 2 bases; nucleotides not matched to a gene: 8. CDR3 bases: TGCGCCAGCAGCTTCGGACAGGGGGCTGTCGGGAACTATGGCTACACCTTC. Translated: CASSFGQGAVGNYGYTF.

This chain connects TRBV7-2 to TRBJ2-3; the match to TRBD1 covers 7 bases. The CDR3 loop spans 14 amino acids. Germline V gene data show CDR1 as SGHTA and CDR2 as FQGNSA. V shed 3 bases and J 0 bases; nucleotides not matched to a gene: 0. The DNA of the CDR3 is TGTGCCAGCAGCTTGACAGGGAGCACAGATACGCAGTATTTT. This sequence encodes CASSLTGSTDTQYF.

The CDR3 nucleotides are TGTGCCAGCAGCCGCGCGGGGGGGCAATACGAGCAGTACTTC. Amino acid sequence: CASSRAGGQYEQYF. The J gene is TRBJ2-7, the V gene TRBV6-5, with 9 bases identical to TRBD2. CDR1 and CDR2 (germline): MNHEY, SVGAGI. V dropped 6 bases and J dropped 4; count of bases not matched to a gene: 7. This CDR3 comprises 14 residues.

The chain couples TRBV19 to TRBJ2-3, with a possible D match to TRBD1 (5 bases). The CDR3 consists of 14 residues. V gave up 6 bases and J gave up 6 bases, with 16 bases separating them. Germline CDR1 reads LNHDA; CDR2 reads SQIVND (reference sequence). The CDR3 DNA sequence: TGTGCCAGTAGGCAGGGCTTTAGGTTGGATACGCAGTATTTT. This encodes CASRQGFRLDTQYF.

The V and J genes are TRBV6-5 and TRBJ1-2; no clear D. Germline assignment: CDR1 MNHEY and CDR2 SVGAGI. CDR3 length: 13 amino acids. The V end was cut by 2 bases, the J end by 4 bases, with 8 bases between. Here the CDR3 DNA reads TGTGCCAGCAGTTACGACCGACTCTATGGCTACACCTTC. Its translation is CASSYDRLYGYTF.

The chain uses TRBV6-2 or TRBV6-3 and TRBJ1-2, with 7 nucleotides matching TRBD1. The CDR3 consists of 14 residues. V gave up 5 bases and J gave up 5 bases; unmatched junction bases: 8. Germline CDR1 MNHEY, CDR2 SVGEGT. Here the CDR3 reads CASSTPGTDYGYTF. The CDR3 DNA follows: TGTGCCAGCAGTACCCCAGGGACAGATTATGGCTACACCTTC.

This chain connects TRBV4-1 to TRBJ1-1, with unresolved D. V was trimmed by 1 base and J by 1 base, leaving 10 bases between them. CDR3 length equals 15 residues. In germline, CDR1 is MGHRA, CDR2 YSYEKL. This CDR3 reads CASSQGALGNTEAFF. For the CDR3, the DNA is TGCGCCAGCAGCCAAGGGGCCTTAGGGAACACTGAAGCTTTCTTT.

J is TRBJ1-2 and V is TRBV19; perhaps TRBD1 as D (5 bases). Trimming pared 6 bases from V and 1 base from J, leaving 15 bases between. This CDR3 comprises 15 residues. Germline CDR1 reads LNHDA; CDR2 reads SQIVND (reference sequence). The chain's CDR3 is CASRSSDTINYGYTF. The CDR3 region has the DNA TGTGCCAGTAGATCTTCGGACACCATTAACTATGGCTACACCTTC.

The gene calls are TRBV7-3 and TRBJ2-5; 9 bases are shared with TRBD2. J gave up 2 bases and V 5 bases, and 6 bases lay outside the gene matches. The length of the CDR3 is 15 residues. The germline gives CDR1 SGHTA, CDR2 FQGTGA. The CDR3 is CASSPGLAGQETQYF. CDR3 nucleotides: TGTGCCAGCAGCCCCGGCCTAGCGGGACAAGAGACCCAGTACTTC.

The chain links TRBV29-1 to TRBJ1-1; D is ambiguous. This CDR3 has 12 amino acids. Germline loops: CDR1 SQVTM, CDR2 ANQGSEA. The ends were cut back, 3 bases at V and 4 bases at J, with 9 bases in the middle. CDR3 protein: CSVERVGTEAFF. CDR3 in DNA: TGCAGCGTTGAGAGGGTCGGCACTGAAGCTTTCTTT.

The genes are TRBV4-3 and TRBJ2-1, with 8 bases identical to TRBD2. The V gene's germline CDR1 is LGHNA and CDR2 YSLEER. The ends lost 0 bases at V and 4 bases at J; junction bases unmatched: 5. This CDR3 has 16 amino acids. The CDR3 spells CASSQDRAGEYNEQFF. The CDR3 nucleotides are TGCGCCAGCAGCCAAGATCGAGCGGGGGAGTACAATGAGCAGTTCTTC.

The chain has TRBV5-6 and TRBJ2-2; TRBD1 matches at 9 bases. The CDR3 runs to 14 residues. V was pared by 4 bases and J by 5 bases, with 3 bases of the junction left unmatched. Germline CDR1 SGHDT, CDR2 YYEEEE. For the CDR3, the DNA is TGTGCCAGCAGCGCCGGGACAGGGACCGGGGAGCTGTTTTTT. Protein: CASSAGTGTGELFF.

This rearrangement joins TRBV15 to TRBJ2-3; 8 bases are shared with TRBD2. V lost 11 bases, J lost 2 bases, and 6 bases stayed unmatched. The germline gives CDR1 LNHNV, CDR2 YYDKDF (reference sequence). This CDR3 spans 13 amino acids. The CDR3 coding sequence is TGTGCCGGGCGGGGGGACTACACAGATACGCAGTATTTT. Translation: CAGRGDYTDTQYF.

The chain has TRBV5-1 and TRBJ2-3, with 9 nucleotides matching TRBD2. The CDR3 totals 15 residues. V trimming: 2 bases; J trimming: 2 bases; junction bases outside the gene matches: 3. Germline CDR1 reads SGHRS; CDR2 reads YFSETQ. The CDR3 region has the DNA TGCGCCAGCAGCTTAAAGCGGGGGGTCACAGATACGCAGTATTTT. Its translation is CASSLKRGVTDTQYF.

This chain links TRBV10-3 with TRBJ1-1; a possible D gene is TRBD1 (6 bases). The V gene lost 10 bases and the J gene lost 2 bases, with 14 bases spanning the gap. The CDR3 is 13 amino acids. Germline V gene data show CDR1 as ENHRY and CDR2 as SYGVKD. CDR3 sequence reads: CATRPGHNTEAFF. CDR3 nucleotides: TGTGCCACCCGGCCGGGACACAACACTGAAGCTTTCTTT.

The rearrangement links TRBV5-6 to TRBJ2-5, with 10 bases that match TRBD2. The CDR3 is made up of 17 amino acids. Germline lookup yields CDR1 SGHDT and CDR2 YYEEEE. V shed 4 bases and J 2 bases; nucleotides not matched to a gene: 11. As DNA, the CDR3 is TGTGCCAGCAGCGTTTGGGCTAGCGGGGGCCCTCAAGAGACCCAGTACTTC. Protein product: CASSVWASGGPQETQYF.

This clone is labeled as medium-sized. The J gene is TRBJ2-5, the V gene TRBV5-4, with TRBD2 matching over 11 bases. The CDR3 runs to 18 residues. Germline CDR1 reads SGHNT; CDR2 reads YYREEE (reference sequence). Trimming cost V 4 bases and J 4 bases; bases outside gene matches: 15. The CDR3 DNA reads TGTGCCAGCAGCCGACGAGCTAGCGGGGGGTCGGTAGGAGAGACCCAGTACTTC. Its translation: CASSRRASGGSVGETQYF.

The V gene is TRBV2, the J gene TRBJ2-5; D is perhaps TRBD1 (5 bases). CDR3 length: 14 amino acids. Trimming took 6 bases from V and 5 from J, leaving 16 bases between them. Germline CDR1 reads SNHLY; CDR2 reads FYNNEI. The CDR3 DNA reads as TGTGCCAGCAGGTCTCGACAGTTCGGCGAGACCCAGTACTTC. Its protein is CASRSRQFGETQYF.